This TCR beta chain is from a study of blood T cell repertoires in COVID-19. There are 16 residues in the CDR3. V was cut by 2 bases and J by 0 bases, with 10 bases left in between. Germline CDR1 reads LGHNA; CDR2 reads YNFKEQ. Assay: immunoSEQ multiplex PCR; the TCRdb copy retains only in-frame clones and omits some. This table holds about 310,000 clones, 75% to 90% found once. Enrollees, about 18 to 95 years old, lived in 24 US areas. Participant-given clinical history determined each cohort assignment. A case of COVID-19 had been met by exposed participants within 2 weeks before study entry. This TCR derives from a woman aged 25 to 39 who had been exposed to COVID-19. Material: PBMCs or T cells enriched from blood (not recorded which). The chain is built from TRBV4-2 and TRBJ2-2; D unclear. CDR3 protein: CASSQSTAANTGELFF. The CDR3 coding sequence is TGTGCCAGCAGCCAATCGACTGCCGCGAACACCGGGGAGCTGTTTTTT.